This T cell receptor (beta chain) came from a study of monozygotic twins with cystic fibrosis. General study points: V usage most resembled the co-twin in 13 of 16 pairs. Median Simpson clonality of approximately 0.009 suggested naive T cells predominated.

A remark on this clone: Antigen specificity is unknown.

Repertoires were generated with immunoSEQ multiplex PCR, while TCRdb's copy carries only in-frame clones and drops some. The table lists under 30,000 clones, approximately 90% of them singletons. The junction had 11 bases not matched to a gene; V was cut back by 3 bases and J by 7 bases. Germline V gene sequence: CDR1 GTSNPN, CDR2 SVGIG (reference sequence). CDR3 length: 15 amino acids. The sequenced material came from blood. This sequence was found in a girl aged 2 to 10 with cystic fibrosis. J is TRBJ1-4 and V is TRBV30; TRBD1 agrees at 7 bases. As DNA, the CDR3 is TGTGCCTGGAGCTTGACAGGGAAAAGACTTGAAAAACTGTTTTTT. It encodes CAWSLTGKRLEKLFF.